The present entry profiles one T cell receptor beta chain with its context. Regarding time point: cycle 4 day 1 (C4D1), after six to seven weeks of nivolumab. Every patient was affected by relapse after autologous stem cell transplantation, while exposure to brentuximab vedotin was not uniform. The data stem from a study of PD-1 blockade in classical Hodgkin lymphoma. The CDR3 extends over 17 amino acids. With V trimmed by 1 base and J by 0 bases, 3 bases remained unmatched. Germline-derived CDR1 and CDR2 are MGHRA and YSYEKL. TCRdb keeps only in-frame clones here, not all; method: immunoSEQ multiplex PCR. The data contain under 60,000 clones, roughly 86% of them singletons.

The specimen comprised peripheral blood mononuclear cells (PBMCs), sampled before the fourth cycle of nivolumab. The V and J genes are TRBV4-1 and TRBJ2-2, with 9 bases lining up with TRBD2. The TCR sequence derives from a human donor with classical Hodgkin lymphoma. CDR3 loop: CASSQAAGGANTGELFF. DNA of the CDR3: TGCGCCAGCAGCCAAGCAGCGGGGGGTGCGAACACCGGGGAGCTGTTTTTT.